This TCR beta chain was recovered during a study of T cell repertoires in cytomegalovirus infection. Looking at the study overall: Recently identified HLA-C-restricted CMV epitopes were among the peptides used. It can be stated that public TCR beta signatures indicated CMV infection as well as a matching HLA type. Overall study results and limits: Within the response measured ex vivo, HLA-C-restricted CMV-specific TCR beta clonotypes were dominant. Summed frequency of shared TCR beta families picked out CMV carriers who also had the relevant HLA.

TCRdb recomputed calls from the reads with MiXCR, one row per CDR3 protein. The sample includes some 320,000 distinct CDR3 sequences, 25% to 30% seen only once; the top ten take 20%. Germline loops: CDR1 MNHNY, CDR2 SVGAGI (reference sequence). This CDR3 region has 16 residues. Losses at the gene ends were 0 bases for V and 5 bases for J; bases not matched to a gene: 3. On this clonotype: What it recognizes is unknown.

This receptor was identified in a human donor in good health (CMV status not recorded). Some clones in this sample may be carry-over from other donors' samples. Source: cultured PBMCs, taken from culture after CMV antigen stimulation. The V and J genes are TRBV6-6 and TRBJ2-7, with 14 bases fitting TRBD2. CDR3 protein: CASSYSRTSGRNEQYF. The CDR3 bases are TGTGCCAGCAGTTACTCCCGGACTAGCGGGAGGAACGAGCAGTACTTC.